This T cell receptor (beta chain) comes out of a study of cytomegalovirus exposure and HLA in healthy donors. This clone appeared a single time. Germline V gene sequence: CDR1 MGHRA, CDR2 YSYEKL. V dropped 4 bases and J dropped 4 bases, with 14 bases sitting between them. This CDR3 spans 15 amino acids. Libraries were prepared by immunoSEQ multiplex PCR; TCRdb keeps only in-frame clonotypes and omits some of them. The sample contains 120,000 or so clones, about 88% of which appear only once. V gene TRBV4-1 combines with J gene TRBJ1-3, with a weak D call TRBD1 (5 bases). The sequence was collected from a man between 18 and 29 years old in good health and CMV-seropositive. Sequences were obtained from PBMCs. The CDR3 here is CASSLDRGTGNTIYF. The CDR3 DNA reads as TGCGCCAGCAGCCTAGATCGGGGGACGGGAAACACCATATATTTT.